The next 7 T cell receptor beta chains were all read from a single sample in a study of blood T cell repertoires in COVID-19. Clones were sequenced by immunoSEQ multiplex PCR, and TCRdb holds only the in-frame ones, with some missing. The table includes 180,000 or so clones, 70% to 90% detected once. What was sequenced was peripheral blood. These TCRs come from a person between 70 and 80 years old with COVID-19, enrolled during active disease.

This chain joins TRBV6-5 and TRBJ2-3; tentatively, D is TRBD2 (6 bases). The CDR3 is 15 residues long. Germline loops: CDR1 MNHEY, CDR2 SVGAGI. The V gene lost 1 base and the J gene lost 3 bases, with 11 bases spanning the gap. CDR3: CASSYFGLTTDTQYF. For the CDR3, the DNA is TGTGCCAGCAGTTACTTCGGACTAACTACAGATACGCAGTATTTT.

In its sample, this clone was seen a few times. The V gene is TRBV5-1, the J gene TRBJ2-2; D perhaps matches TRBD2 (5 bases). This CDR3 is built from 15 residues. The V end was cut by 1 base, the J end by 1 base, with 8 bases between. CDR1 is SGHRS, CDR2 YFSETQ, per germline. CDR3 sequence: CASSLLGGNTGELFF. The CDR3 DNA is TGCGCCAGCAGCTTGCTTGGAGGGAACACCGGGGAGCTGTTTTTT.

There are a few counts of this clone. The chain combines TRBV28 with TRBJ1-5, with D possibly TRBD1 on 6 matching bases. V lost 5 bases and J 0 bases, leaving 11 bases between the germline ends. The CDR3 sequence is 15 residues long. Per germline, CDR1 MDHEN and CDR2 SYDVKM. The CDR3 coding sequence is TGTGCCAGCAGTATGTACAGGGTTAGCAATCAGCCCCAGCATTTT. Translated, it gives CASSMYRVSNQPQHF.

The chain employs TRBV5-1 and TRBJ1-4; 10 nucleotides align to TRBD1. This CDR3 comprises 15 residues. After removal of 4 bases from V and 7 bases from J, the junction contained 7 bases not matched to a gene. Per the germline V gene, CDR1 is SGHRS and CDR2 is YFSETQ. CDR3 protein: CASSAGTGETEKLFF. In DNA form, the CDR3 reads TGCGCCAGCAGCGCAGGGACAGGGGAGACTGAAAAACTGTTTTTT.

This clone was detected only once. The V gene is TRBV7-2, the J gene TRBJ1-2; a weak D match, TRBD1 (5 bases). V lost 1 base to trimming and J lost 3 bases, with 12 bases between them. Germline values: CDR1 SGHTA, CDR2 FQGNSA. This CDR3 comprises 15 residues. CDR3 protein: CASSLGGGEYYGYTF. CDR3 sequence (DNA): TGTGCCAGCAGCTTAGGGGGGGGAGAATACTATGGCTACACCTTC.

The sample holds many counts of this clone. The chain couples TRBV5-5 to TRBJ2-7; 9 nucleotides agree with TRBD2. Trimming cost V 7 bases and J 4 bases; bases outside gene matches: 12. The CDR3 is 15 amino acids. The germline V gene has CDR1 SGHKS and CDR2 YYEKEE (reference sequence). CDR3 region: CASSSNAGGPYEQYF. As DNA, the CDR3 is TGTGCCAGCTCCTCGAACGCGGGAGGGCCTTACGAGCAGTACTTC.

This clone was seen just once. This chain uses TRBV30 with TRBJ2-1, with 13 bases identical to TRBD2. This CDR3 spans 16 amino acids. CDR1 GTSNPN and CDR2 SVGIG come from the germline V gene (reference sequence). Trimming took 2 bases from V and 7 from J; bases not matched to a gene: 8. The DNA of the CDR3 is TGTGCCTGGAGTACTCCGGGACTAGCGGGATATAATGAGCAGTTCTTC. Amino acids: CAWSTPGLAGYNEQFF.